These 6 T cell receptor beta chains originate from one sample sequenced in a study of T cell responses to AZD1222 COVID-19 vaccine. Repertoires were generated with immunoSEQ multiplex PCR, while TCRdb's copy carries only in-frame clones and drops some. The sample has approximately 75,000 clones; about nine tenths are singletons. The material was peripheral blood, obtained 28 days after the second AZD1222 dose. These receptors were obtained from an adult who received the AZD1222 COVID-19 vaccine.

The V and J genes are TRBV19 and TRBJ2-1, with D perhaps matching TRBD1 (5 bases). V lost 1 base to trimming and J lost 7 bases, with 5 bases between them. The CDR3 covers 12 residues. CDR1 and CDR2 from the germline V gene are LNHDA and SQIVND (reference sequence). CDR3 DNA sequence: TGTGCCAGTAGTATAGGACAGAATGAGCAGTTCTTC. This gives the protein CASSIGQNEQFF.

This clone was observed a single time. The V call is TRBV14, the J call TRBJ1-4; D unclear. The CDR3 covers 13 residues. V was trimmed by 1 base and J by 8 bases, leaving 8 bases between them. Germline loops: CDR1 SGHDN, CDR2 FVKESK. CDR3 sequence (DNA): TGTGCCAGCAGCCAAGGGGTAACCGAAAAACTGTTTTTT. Its protein is CASSQGVTEKLFF.

The gene calls are TRBV6-4 and TRBJ1-1; a weak D match, TRBD1 (5 bases). The CDR3 sequence is 16 residues long. Per the germline V gene, CDR1 is MRHNA and CDR2 is SNTAGT. V was trimmed by 2 bases and J by 11 bases, leaving 24 bases between them. The CDR3 loop reads CASSDGQGPEVCDAFF. CDR3 sequence (DNA): TGTGCCAGCAGTGACGGGCAGGGTCCCGAGGTCTGTGATGCTTTCTTT.

This chain joins TRBV5-8 and TRBJ1-5, with TRBD1 matching over 8 bases. The CDR3 is made up of 17 amino acids. From germline, CDR1 is SGHTS and CDR2 YDEGEE. J lost 7 bases, V lost 4 bases, and 16 bases had no gene match. The CDR3 bases are TGTGCCAGCAGCACCGGACAGGGCCCAATCACAAGGCAGCCCCAGCATTTT. It yields the protein CASSTGQGPITRQPQHF.

V and J are TRBV19 and TRBJ1-1; no clear D. Trimming removed 3 bases from V and 5 bases from J, with 19 bases in between. The germline V gene encodes CDR1 LNHDA and CDR2 SQIVND (reference sequence). This CDR3 spans 16 amino acids. The CDR3 is CASSMGWKGAGTEAFF. CDR3 in DNA: TGTGCCAGTAGTATGGGATGGAAGGGCGCCGGGACTGAAGCTTTCTTT. Combining the CDR3 with reference TRBV19 and TRBJ1-1 gives the whole variable domain DGGITQSPKYLFRKEGQNVTLSCEQNLNHDAMYWYRQDPGQGLRLIYYSQIVNDFQKGDIAEGYSVSREKKESFPLTVTSAQKNPTAFYLCASSMGWKGAGTEAFFGQGTRLTVV.

The rearrangement joins TRBV5-6 to TRBJ2-7, with 9 positions matching TRBD1. V lost 4 bases to trimming and J lost 7 bases; unmatched junction nucleotides: 15. The CDR3 is 16 residues long. Germline loops: CDR1 SGHDT, CDR2 YYEEEE. CDR3 sequence reads: CASSQLRDRVFGEQYF. The CDR3 DNA reads TGTGCCAGCAGCCAGTTGAGGGACAGGGTATTCGGGGAGCAGTACTTC.